These 11 T cell receptor beta chains were sequenced from one sample in a study of shared clonotypes between healthy human individuals. Generated by immunoSEQ multiplex PCR, the TCRdb table keeps only in-frame clones and is missing some. The data show some 2,100,000 clones, more than 90% seen once. Input material: naive CD4+ T cells sorted from blood. As for subset: CD45RA+ positively selected. The receptors were sampled from a man younger than 35 in good health.

The J gene is TRBJ1-1, the V gene TRBV10-3; no reliable D call. Trimming took off 0 bases at V and 3 bases at J, with 11 bases between the two ends. This CDR3 comprises 15 residues. Germline assignment: CDR1 ENHRY and CDR2 SYGVKD. The chain's CDR3 is CAISESGGLDTEAFF. CDR3 nucleotide sequence: TGTGCCATCAGTGAGTCGGGAGGGCTGGACACTGAAGCTTTCTTT.

The chain carries TRBV9 and TRBJ2-1; D not resolved. Per germline, CDR1 SGDLS and CDR2 YYNGEE. This CDR3 region has 15 residues. Trimming removed 4 bases from V and 0 bases from J, with 11 bases in between. DNA for the CDR3: TGTGCCAGCAGCCCTTGGTGGAGCTCCTACAATGAGCAGTTCTTC. This gives the protein CASSPWWSSYNEQFF.

V usage is TRBV2 and J usage is TRBJ1-4; D remains unclear. The CDR3 extends over 15 amino acids. Germline V gene lookup returns CDR1 SNHLY and CDR2 FYNNEI. CDR3 residues: CVTGGSNINNEKLFF. The CDR3 DNA reads as TGTGTCACCGGTGGATCTAATATTAACAATGAAAAACTGTTTTTT.

V and J are TRBV30 and TRBJ2-5; TRBD1 matches at 7 bases. After removal of 1 base from V and 5 bases from J, the junction contained 4 bases not matched to a gene. The CDR3 runs 13 residues. In germline, CDR1 is GTSNPN, CDR2 SVGIG (reference sequence). This chain's CDR3 is CAWSGGQAETQYF. The CDR3 DNA sequence: TGTGCCTGGAGTGGCGGACAGGCGGAGACCCAGTACTTC.

The chain is built from TRBV6-5 and TRBJ2-5, with a tentative D call TRBD2 (5 bases). Germline V lookup: CDR1 MNHEY, CDR2 SVGAGI. The V end was cut by 5 bases, the J end by 3 bases, with 13 bases between. This CDR3 region has 14 residues. The CDR3 bases are TGTGCCAGCAGTAACCGGGATCTAAAAGAGACCCAGTACTTC. Encoded protein: CASSNRDLKETQYF.

The V call is TRBV6-6, the J call TRBJ2-5; 12 nucleotides match TRBD2. V was pared by 5 bases and J by 4 bases, with 8 bases of the junction left unmatched. CDR3 length: 16 amino acids. The germline V gene has CDR1 MNHNY and CDR2 SVGAGI (reference sequence). In DNA form, the CDR3 reads TGTGCCAGCAGTCCGCGACTAGCGGGAGTTGGAGAGACCCAGTACTTC. This translates into CASSPRLAGVGETQYF.

This chain joins TRBV28 and TRBJ2-7; D possibly matches TRBD1 or TRBD2 (6 bases each). The CDR3 is made up of 20 amino acids. In germline, CDR1 is MDHEN, CDR2 SYDVKM. The germline V and J ends were trimmed by 5 bases and 0 bases, with 29 bases remaining between them. CDR3 amino acids: CASSPFRGQGPLGTSYEQYF. The CDR3 DNA is TGTGCCAGCAGTCCCTTCCGGGGGCAGGGGCCTCTCGGGACCTCCTACGAGCAGTACTTC.

The gene calls are TRBV11-2 and TRBJ1-3; no firm D call. CDR3 size: 16 residues. Per the germline V gene, CDR1 is SGHAT and CDR2 is FQNNGV. V lost 6 bases and J 0 bases, leaving 15 bases between the germline ends. CDR3 loop: CASRSLGPYSGNTIYF. In DNA form, the CDR3 reads TGTGCCAGCAGATCCTTGGGTCCCTACTCTGGAAACACCATATATTTT.

The genes are TRBV28 and TRBJ1-6; D ambiguous. CDR1 MDHEN and CDR2 SYDVKM come from the germline V gene. The CDR3 runs to 16 residues. V was cut by 1 base and J by 5 bases, with 12 bases left in between. The CDR3 spells CASSLLEGEDNSPLHF. In DNA form, the CDR3 reads TGTGCCAGCAGTTTATTGGAGGGAGAGGATAATTCACCCCTCCACTTT.

The rearrangement links TRBV28 to TRBJ1-1; D is undetermined. Trimming left V 6 bases short and J 0 bases short, with 8 bases between. The CDR3 length is 13 residues. Germline V CDR1 and CDR2: MDHEN, SYDVKM. The CDR3 reads CASRVSLNTEAFF. CDR3 bases: TGTGCCAGCAGAGTTAGCCTGAACACTGAAGCTTTCTTT.

V gene TRBV7-9 combines with J gene TRBJ2-5; maybe TRBD2 (5 bases). Germline V lookup: CDR1 SEHNR, CDR2 FQNEAQ (reference sequence). V shed 5 bases and J shed 1 base, with 14 bases lying between them. The CDR3 is made up of 15 amino acids. The CDR3 DNA sequence: TGTGCCAGCAGCCCACCTCCGAGCGGCCAAGAGACCCAGTACTTC. Translating gives CASSPPPSGQETQYF.